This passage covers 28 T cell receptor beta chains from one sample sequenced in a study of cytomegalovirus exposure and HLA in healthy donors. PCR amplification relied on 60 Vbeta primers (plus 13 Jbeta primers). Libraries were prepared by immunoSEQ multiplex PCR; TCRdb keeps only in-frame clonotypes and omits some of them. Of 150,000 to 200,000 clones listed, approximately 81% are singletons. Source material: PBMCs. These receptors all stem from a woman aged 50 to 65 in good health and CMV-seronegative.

The CDR3 DNA is TGCGCCAGCAGCCAGGGGGTCGTGAACACTGAAGCTTTCTTT. It is translated as CASSQGVVNTEAFF. The chain employs TRBV5-1 and TRBJ1-1, with TRBD1 matching 7 bases. The V gene end was trimmed by 4 bases and the J gene end by 0 bases; junction bases not matched to a gene: 3. Germline V CDR1 and CDR2: SGHRS, YFSETQ. The CDR3 is 14 amino acids.

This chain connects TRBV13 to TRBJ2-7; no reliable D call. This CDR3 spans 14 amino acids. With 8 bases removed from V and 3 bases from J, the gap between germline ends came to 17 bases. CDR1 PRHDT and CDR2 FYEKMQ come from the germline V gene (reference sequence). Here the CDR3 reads CASGPVGNYYEQYF. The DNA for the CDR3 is TGTGCCAGCGGCCCCGTGGGCAATTACTACGAGCAGTACTTC.

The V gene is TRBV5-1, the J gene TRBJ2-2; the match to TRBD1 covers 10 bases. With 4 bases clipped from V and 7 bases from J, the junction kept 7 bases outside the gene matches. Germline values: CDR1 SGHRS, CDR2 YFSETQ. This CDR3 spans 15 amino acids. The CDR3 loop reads CASSPRTGGDGELFF. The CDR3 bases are TGCGCCAGCAGCCCCAGGACAGGGGGGGACGGGGAGCTGTTTTTT.

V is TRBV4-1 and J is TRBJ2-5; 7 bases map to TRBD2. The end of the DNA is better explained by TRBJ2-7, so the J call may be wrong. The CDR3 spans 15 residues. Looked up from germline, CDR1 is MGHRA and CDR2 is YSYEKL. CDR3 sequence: CASSQDPSGAGEQYF. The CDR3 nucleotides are TGCGCCAGCAGCCAAGATCCGAGCGGGGCAGGCGAGCAGTACTTC.

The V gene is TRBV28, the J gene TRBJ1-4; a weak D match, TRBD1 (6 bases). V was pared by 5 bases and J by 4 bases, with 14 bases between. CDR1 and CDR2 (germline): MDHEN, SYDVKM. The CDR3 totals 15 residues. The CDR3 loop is CASSPLTGLNEKLFF. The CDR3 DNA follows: TGTGCCAGCAGTCCACTGACAGGCCTTAATGAAAAACTGTTTTTT.

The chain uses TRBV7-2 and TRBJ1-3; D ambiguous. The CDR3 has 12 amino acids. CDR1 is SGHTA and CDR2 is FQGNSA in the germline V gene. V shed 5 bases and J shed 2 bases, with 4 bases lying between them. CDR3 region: CASSAAGNTIYF. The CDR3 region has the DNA TGTGCCAGCAGCGCAGCTGGAAACACCATATATTTT.

The CDR3 DNA follows: TGTGCCAGCAGCTTAGCGGTACAGAACACTGAAGCTTTCTTT. Residues: CASSLAVQNTEAFF. This chain uses TRBV7-2 with TRBJ1-1; D ambiguous. The CDR3 contains 14 residues. CDR1 is SGHTA and CDR2 is FQGNSA in the germline V gene. The V end lost 0 bases, the J end lost 1 base, and 6 bases lay between the germline ends.

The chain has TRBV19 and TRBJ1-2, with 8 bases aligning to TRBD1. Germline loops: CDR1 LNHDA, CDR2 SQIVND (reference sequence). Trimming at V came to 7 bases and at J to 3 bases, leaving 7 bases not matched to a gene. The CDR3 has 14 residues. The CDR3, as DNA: TGTGCCAGTACTATCAGGGGGCGCGACTATGGCTACACCTTC. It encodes CASTIRGRDYGYTF.

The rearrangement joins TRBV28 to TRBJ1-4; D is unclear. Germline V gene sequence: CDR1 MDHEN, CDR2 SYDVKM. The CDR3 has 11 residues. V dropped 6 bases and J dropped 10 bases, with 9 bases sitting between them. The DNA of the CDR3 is TGTGCCAGCAGCCCCCGAGGAAAACTGTTTTTT. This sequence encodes CASSPRGKLFF.

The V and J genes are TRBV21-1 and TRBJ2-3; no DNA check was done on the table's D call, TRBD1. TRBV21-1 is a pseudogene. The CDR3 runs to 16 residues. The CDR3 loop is CASSAPGDPSTDTQYF. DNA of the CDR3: TGTGCCAGCAGCGCCCCAGGGGACCCTAGCACAGATACGCAGTATTTT.

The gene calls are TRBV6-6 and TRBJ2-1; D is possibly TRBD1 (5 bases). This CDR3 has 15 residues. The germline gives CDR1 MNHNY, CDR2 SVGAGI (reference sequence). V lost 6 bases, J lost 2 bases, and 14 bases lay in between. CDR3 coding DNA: TGTGCCAGCAGCCAGGACAAAGGGGCCTACAATGAGCAGTTCTTC. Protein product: CASSQDKGAYNEQFF.

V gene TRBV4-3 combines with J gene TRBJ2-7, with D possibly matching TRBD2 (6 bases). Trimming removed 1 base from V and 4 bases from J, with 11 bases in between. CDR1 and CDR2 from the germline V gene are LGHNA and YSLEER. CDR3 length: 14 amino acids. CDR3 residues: CASSQGLGPYEQYF. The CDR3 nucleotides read TGCGCCAGCAGCCAAGGACTAGGGCCTTACGAGCAGTACTTC.

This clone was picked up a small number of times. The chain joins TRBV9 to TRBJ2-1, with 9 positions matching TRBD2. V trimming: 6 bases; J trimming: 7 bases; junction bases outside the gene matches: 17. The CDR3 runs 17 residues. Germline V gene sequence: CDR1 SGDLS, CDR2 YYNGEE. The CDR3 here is CASNGNGAGGPVNEQFF. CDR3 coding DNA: TGTGCCAGCAACGGAAATGGGGCGGGGGGGCCTGTTAATGAGCAGTTCTTC.

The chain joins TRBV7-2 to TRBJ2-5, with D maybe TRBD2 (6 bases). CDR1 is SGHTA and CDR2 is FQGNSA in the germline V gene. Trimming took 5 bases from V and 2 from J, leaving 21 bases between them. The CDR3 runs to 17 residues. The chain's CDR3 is CASSRKWGVRNQETQYF. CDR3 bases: TGTGCCAGCAGCCGAAAATGGGGGGTCCGGAATCAAGAGACCCAGTACTTC.

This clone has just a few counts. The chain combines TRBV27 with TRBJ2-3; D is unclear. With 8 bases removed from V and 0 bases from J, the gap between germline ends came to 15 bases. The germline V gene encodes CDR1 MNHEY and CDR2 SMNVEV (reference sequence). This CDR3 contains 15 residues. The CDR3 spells CASASLRASTDTQYF. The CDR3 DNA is TGTGCCAGCGCGAGCCTAAGAGCCAGCACAGATACGCAGTATTTT.

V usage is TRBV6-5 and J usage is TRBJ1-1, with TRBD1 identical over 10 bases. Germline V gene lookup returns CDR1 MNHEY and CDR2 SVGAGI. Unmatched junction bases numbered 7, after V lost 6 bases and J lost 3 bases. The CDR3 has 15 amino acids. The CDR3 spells CASSRDRGRDTEAFF. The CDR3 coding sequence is TGTGCCAGCAGCCGGGACAGGGGAAGGGACACTGAAGCTTTCTTT.

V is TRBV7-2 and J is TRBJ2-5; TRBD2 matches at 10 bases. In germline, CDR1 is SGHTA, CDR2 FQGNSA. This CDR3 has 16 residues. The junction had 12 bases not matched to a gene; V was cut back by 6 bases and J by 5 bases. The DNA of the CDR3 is TGTGCCAGCAGTCCCAGCGGGAGGGTCGTGAAGGAGACCCAGTACTTC. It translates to CASSPSGRVVKETQYF.

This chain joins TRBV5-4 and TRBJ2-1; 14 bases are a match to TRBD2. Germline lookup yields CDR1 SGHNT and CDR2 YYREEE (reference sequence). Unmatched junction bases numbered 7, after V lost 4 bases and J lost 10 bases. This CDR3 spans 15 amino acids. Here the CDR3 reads CASSTTSGRAGEQFF. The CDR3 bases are TGTGCCAGCAGCACGACTAGCGGGAGGGCCGGGGAGCAGTTCTTC.

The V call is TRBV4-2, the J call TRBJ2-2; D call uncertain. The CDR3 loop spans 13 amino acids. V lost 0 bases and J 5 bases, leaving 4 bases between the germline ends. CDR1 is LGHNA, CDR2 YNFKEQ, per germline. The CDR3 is CASSQDQTGELFF. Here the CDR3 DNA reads TGTGCCAGCAGCCAAGATCAGACCGGGGAGCTGTTTTTT.

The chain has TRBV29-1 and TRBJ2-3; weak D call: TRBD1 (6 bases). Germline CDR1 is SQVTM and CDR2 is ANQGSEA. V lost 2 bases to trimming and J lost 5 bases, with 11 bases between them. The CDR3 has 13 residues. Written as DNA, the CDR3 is TGCAGCGTTGAACAGGGGTCTGGAGATACGCAGTATTTT. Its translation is CSVEQGSGDTQYF.

DNA for the CDR3: TGTGCCAGCGGCCGTCTAGGCAATCAGCCCCAGCATTTT. This gives the protein CASGRLGNQPQHF. The J gene is TRBJ1-5, the V gene TRBV6-5; D not certain. Trimming shortened V by 8 bases and J by 2 bases, and 10 bases separated the two germline ends. Germline-derived CDR1 and CDR2 are MNHEY and SVGAGI. The CDR3 spans 13 residues.

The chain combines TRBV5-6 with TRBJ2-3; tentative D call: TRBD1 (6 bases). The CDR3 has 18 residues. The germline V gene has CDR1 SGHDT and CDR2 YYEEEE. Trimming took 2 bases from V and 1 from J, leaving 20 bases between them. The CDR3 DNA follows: TGTGCCAGCAGCTTCGCCCCAGGTTCAGGGGACGGCACAGATACGCAGTATTTT. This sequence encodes CASSFAPGSGDGTDTQYF.

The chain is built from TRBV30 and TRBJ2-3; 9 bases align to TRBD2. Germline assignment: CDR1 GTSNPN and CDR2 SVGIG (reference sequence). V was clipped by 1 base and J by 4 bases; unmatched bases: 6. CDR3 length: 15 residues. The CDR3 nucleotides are TGTGCCTGGAGTGGAGCGGGGGGTGTGGCAGATACGCAGTATTTT. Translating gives CAWSGAGGVADTQYF. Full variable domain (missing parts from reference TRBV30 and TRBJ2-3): SQTIHQWPATLVQPVGSPLSLECTVEGTSNPNLYWYRQAAGRGLQLLFYSVGIGQISSEVPQNLSASRPQDRQFILSSKKLLLSDSGFYLCAWSGAGGVADTQYFGPGTRLTVL.

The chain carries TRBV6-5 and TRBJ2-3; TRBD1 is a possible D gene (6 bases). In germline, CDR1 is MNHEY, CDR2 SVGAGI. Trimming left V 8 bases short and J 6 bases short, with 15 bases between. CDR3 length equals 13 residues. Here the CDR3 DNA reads TGTGCCAGCGCTGAGGGGGTTGGGGATACGCAGTATTTT. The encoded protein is CASAEGVGDTQYF.

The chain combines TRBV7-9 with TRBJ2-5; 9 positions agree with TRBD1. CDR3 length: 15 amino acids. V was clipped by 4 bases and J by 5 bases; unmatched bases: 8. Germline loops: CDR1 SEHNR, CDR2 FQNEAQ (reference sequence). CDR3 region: CASSYRDRVVETQYF. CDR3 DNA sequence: TGTGCCAGCAGCTACCGGGACAGGGTTGTCGAGACCCAGTACTTC.

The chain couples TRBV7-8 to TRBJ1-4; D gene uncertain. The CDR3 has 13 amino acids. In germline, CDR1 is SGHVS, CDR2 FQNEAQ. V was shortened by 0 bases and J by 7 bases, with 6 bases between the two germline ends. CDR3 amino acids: CASSLARVEKLFF. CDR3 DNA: TGTGCCAGCAGCTTAGCGCGGGTTGAAAAACTGTTTTTT.

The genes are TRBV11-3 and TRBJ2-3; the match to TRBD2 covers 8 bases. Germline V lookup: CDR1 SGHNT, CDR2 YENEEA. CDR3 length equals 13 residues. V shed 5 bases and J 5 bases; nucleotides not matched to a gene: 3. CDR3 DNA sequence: TGTGCCAGCAGCGGGACTAGTGTAGATACGCAGTATTTT. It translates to CASSGTSVDTQYF.

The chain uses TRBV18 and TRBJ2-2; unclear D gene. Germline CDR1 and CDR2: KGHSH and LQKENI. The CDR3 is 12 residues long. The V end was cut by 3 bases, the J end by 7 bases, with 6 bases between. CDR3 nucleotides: TGTGCCAGCTCACCGGTCGGCGGGGAGCTGTTTTTT. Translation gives CASSPVGGELFF.